A single sample gave rise to the 3 T cell receptor beta chains below, sequenced in a study of OX40 agonist ivuxolimab in advanced cancers. Libraries were prepared through the immunoSEQ multiplex PCR assay. The table comes from immuneACCESS by way of TCRdb, which keeps in-frame sequences with V and J called. Part of the clones is missing from these tables; in studies checked, under half for an unresolved V gene and the rest for unknown reasons. The sample contains 70,000 or so clones, approximately 90% of them found a single time. The ten most abundant clones make up 7.6% of the sample. Source: CD4+ or CD8+ T cells sorted from blood, taken in a trial of the OX40 agonist ivuxolimab. These receptor sequences come from an adult with an advanced solid tumor such as melanoma, head and neck, liver or kidney cancer.

The V call is TRBV5-1, the J call TRBJ2-4, with D possibly TRBD2 on 5 matching bases. Trimming pared 2 bases from V and 5 bases from J, leaving 11 bases between. Germline values: CDR1 SGHRS, CDR2 YFSETQ. CDR3 length: 14 residues. The DNA of the CDR3 is TGCGCCAGCAGCTTAAGCCTGGGAGAAAACATTCAGTACTTC. Its translation is CASSLSLGENIQYF.

CDR3 loop: CSAKKVDTQYF. The CDR3 DNA reads as TGCAGTGCTAAGAAGGTGGATACGCAGTATTTT. The chain couples TRBV20-1 to TRBJ2-3; no firm D call. Germline V gives CDR1 DFQATT, CDR2 SNEGSKA (reference sequence). The CDR3 extends over 11 amino acids. Trimming left V 4 bases short and J 6 bases short, with 8 bases between.

The chain couples TRBV13 to TRBJ2-5, with 9 bases fitting TRBD2. Germline assignment: CDR1 PRHDT and CDR2 FYEKMQ (reference sequence). This CDR3 has 15 amino acids. The J segment lost 5 bases and the V segment lost 5 bases, leaving 9 bases of the junction unmatched. This chain's CDR3 is CASSTGTSMLETQYF. CDR3 DNA: TGTGCCAGCAGCACCGGGACTAGCATGCTGGAGACCCAGTACTTC.